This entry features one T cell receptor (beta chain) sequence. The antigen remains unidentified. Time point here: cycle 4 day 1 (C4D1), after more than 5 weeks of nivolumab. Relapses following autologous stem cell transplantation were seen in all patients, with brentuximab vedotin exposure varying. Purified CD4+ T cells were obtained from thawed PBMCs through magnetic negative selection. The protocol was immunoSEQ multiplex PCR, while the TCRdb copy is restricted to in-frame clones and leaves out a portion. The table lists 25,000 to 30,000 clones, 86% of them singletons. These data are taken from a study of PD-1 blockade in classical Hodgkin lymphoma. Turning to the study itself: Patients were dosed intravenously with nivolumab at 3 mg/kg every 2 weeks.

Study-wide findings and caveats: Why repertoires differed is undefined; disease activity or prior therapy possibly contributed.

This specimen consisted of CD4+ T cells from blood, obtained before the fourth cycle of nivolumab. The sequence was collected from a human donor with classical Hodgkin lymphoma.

The CDR3 nucleotides are TGTGCCATCGCGGACAGGGGAAACACCATATATTTT. Protein sequence: CAIADRGNTIYF. This chain connects TRBV10-3 to TRBJ1-3; TRBD1 aligns across 7 bases. CDR3 length: 12 residues. V lost 8 bases to trimming and J lost 4 bases; unmatched junction nucleotides: 2. The germline V gene has CDR1 ENHRY and CDR2 SYGVKD.